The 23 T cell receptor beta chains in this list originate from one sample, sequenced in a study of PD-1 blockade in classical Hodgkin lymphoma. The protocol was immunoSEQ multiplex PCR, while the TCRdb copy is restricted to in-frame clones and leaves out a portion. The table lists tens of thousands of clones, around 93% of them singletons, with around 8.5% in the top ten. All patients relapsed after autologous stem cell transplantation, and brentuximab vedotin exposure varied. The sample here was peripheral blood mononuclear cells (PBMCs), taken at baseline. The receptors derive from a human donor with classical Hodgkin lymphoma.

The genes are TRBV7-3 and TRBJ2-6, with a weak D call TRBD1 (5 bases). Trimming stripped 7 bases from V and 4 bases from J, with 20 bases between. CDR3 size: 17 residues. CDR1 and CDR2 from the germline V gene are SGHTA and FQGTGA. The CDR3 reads CASTPKIGESGANVLTF. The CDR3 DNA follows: TGTGCCAGCACCCCGAAAATAGGGGAAAGCGGGGCCAACGTCCTGACTTTC. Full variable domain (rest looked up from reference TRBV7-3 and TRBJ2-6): GAGVSQTPSNKVTEKGKYVELRCDPISGHTALYWYRQSLGQGPEFLIYFQGTGAADDSGLPNDRFFAVRPEGSVSTLKIQRTERGDSAVYLCASTPKIGESGANVLTFGAGSRLTVL.

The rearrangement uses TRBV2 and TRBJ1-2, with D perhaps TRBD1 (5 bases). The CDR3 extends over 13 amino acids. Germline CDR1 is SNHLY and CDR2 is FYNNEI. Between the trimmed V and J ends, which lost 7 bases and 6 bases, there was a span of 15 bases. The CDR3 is CASIGSQGDGYTF. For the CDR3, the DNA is TGTGCCAGCATCGGGTCGCAGGGAGATGGCTACACCTTC.

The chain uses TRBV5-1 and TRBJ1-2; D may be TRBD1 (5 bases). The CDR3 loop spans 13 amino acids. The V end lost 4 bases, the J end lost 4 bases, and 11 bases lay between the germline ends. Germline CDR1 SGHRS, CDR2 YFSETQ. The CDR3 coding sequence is TGCGCCAGCAGCCAAGACAGCCCCTATGGCTACACCTTC. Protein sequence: CASSQDSPYGYTF.

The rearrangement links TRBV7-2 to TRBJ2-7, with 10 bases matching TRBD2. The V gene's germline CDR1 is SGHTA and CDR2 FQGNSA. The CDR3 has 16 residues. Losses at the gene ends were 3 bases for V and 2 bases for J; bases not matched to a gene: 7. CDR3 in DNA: TGTGCCAGCAGCTTCCCGACTAGCGGGTACGCCTACGAGCAGTACTTC. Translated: CASSFPTSGYAYEQYF.

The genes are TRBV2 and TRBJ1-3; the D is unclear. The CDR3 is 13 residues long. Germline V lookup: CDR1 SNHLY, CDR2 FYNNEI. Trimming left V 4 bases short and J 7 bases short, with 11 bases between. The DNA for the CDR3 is TGTGCCAGCAGTGCTTGGACTCGGAACACCATATATTTT. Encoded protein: CASSAWTRNTIYF.

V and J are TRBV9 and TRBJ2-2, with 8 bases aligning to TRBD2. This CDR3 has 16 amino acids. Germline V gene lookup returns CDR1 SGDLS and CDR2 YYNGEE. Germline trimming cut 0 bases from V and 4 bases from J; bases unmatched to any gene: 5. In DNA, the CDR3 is TGTGCCAGCAGCGTAGCCGCGGGGGGACTCACCGGGGAGCTGTTTTTT. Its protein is CASSVAAGGLTGELFF. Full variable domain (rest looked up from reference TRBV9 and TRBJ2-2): DSGVTQTPKHLITATGQRVTLRCSPRSGDLSVYWYQQSLDQGLQFLIQYYNGEERAKGNILERFSAQQFPDLHSELNLSSLELGDSALYFCASSVAAGGLTGELFFGEGSRLTVL.

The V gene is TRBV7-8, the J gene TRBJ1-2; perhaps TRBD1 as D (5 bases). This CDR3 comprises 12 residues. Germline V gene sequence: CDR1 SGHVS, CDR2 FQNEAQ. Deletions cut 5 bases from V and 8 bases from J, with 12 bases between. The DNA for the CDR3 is TGTGCCAGCAGCGTCCATGGGGGAGGCTACACCTTC. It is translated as CASSVHGGGYTF. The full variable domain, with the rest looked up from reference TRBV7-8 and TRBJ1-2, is GAGVSQSPRYKVAKRGQDVALRCDPISGHVSLFWYQQALGQGPEFLTYFQNEAQLDKSGLPSDRFFAERPEGSVSTLKIQRTQQEDSAVYLCASSVHGGGYTFGSGTRLTVV.

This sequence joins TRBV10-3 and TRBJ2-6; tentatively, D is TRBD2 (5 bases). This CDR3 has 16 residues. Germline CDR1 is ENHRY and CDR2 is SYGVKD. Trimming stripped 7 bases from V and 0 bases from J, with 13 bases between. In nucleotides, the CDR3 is TGTGCCATCACTCCCGGGGTGGGCTCTGGGGCCAACGTCCTGACTTTC. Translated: CAITPGVGSGANVLTF.

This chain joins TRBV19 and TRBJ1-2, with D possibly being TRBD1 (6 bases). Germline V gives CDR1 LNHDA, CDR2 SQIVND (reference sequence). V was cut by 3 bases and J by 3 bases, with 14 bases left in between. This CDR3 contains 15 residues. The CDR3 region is CASSMRGRADYGYTF. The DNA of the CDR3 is TGTGCCAGTAGTATGAGGGGGAGGGCGGACTATGGCTACACCTTC.

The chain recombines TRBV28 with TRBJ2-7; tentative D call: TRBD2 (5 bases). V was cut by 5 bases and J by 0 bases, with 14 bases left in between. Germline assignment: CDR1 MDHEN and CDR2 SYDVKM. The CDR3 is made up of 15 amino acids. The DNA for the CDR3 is TGTGCCAGCAGTCAGCGGATCCCCAGCTCCTACGAGCAGTACTTC. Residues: CASSQRIPSSYEQYF. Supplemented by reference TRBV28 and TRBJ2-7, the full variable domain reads DVKVTQSSRYLVKRTGEKVFLECVQDMDHENMFWYRQDPGLGLRLIYFSYDVKMKEKGDIPEGYSVSREKKERFSLILESASTNQTSMYLCASSQRIPSSYEQYFGPGTRLTVT.

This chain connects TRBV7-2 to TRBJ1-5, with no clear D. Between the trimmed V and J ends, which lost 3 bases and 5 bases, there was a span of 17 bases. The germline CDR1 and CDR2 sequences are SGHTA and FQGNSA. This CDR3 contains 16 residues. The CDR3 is CASSFSNTALYQPQHF. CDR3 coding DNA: TGTGCCAGCAGCTTTAGCAATACGGCCCTGTATCAGCCCCAGCATTTT.

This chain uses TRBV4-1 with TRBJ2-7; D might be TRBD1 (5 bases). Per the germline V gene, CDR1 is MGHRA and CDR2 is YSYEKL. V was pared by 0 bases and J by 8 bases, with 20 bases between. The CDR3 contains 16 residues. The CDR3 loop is CASSQEIREIPAQQYF. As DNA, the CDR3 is TGCGCCAGCAGCCAAGAAATCAGGGAAATACCCGCCCAGCAGTACTTC.

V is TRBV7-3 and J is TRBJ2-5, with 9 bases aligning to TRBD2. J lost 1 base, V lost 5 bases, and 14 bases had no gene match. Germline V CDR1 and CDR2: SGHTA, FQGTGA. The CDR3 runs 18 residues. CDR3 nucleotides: TGTGCCAGCAGCCTACGGTTGCTAGCGGGGCCAAGCCAAGAGACCCAGTACTTC. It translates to CASSLRLLAGPSQETQYF.

Written as DNA, the CDR3 is TGTGCCAGCAGCCCAACTAGCTTGATCTCCGGGGAGCTGTTTTTT. Residues: CASSPTSLISGELFF. V and J are TRBV11-3 and TRBJ2-2; a possible D gene is TRBD2 (6 bases). The V gene lost 5 bases and the J gene lost 6 bases, with 16 bases spanning the gap. The CDR3 contains 15 residues. Per the germline V gene, CDR1 is SGHNT and CDR2 is YENEEA.

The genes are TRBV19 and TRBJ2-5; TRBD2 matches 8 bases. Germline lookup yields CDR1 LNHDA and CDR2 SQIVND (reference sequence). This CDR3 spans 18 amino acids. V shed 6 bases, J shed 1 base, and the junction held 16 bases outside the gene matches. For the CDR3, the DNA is TGTGCCAGTAGCCCAGAGCGGGAGTCCCTCCCTTCCCAAGAGACCCAGTACTTC. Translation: CASSPERESLPSQETQYF.

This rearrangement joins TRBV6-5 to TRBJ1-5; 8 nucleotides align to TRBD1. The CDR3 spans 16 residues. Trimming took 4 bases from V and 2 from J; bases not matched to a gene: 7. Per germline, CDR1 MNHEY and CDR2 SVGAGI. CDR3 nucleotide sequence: TGTGCCAGCAGTTCCGGGACAGGCGTTGGCAATCAGCCCCAGCATTTT. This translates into CASSSGTGVGNQPQHF.

The CDR3 here is CASSQRGRDEQYF. The CDR3 region has the DNA TGTGCCAGCAGCCAGAGGGGCAGGGACGAGCAGTACTTC. The chain employs TRBV14 and TRBJ2-7, with D perhaps given as TRBD1 or TRBD2 (5 bases each). Trimming left V 3 bases short and J 5 bases short, with 11 bases between. Germline lookup yields CDR1 SGHDN and CDR2 FVKESK. This CDR3 has 13 residues.

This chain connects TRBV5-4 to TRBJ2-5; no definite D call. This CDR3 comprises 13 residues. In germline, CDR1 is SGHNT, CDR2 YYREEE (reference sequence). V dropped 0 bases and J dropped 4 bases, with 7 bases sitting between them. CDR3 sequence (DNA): TGTGCCAGCAGCTTGGAGGGCCGAGAGACCCAGTACTTC. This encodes CASSLEGRETQYF. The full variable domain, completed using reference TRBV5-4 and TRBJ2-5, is ETGVTQSPTHLIKTRGQQVTLRCSSQSGHNTVSWYQQALGQGPQFIFQYYREEENGRGNFPPRFSGLQFPNYSSELNVNALELDDSALYLCASSLEGRETQYFGPGTRLLVL.

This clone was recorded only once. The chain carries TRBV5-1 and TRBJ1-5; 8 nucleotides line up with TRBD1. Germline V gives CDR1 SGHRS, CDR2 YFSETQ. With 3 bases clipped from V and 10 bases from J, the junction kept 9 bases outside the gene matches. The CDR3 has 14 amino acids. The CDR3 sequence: CASSWGTGREPQHF. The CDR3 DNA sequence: TGCGCCAGCAGCTGGGGGACAGGCAGGGAACCCCAGCATTTT.

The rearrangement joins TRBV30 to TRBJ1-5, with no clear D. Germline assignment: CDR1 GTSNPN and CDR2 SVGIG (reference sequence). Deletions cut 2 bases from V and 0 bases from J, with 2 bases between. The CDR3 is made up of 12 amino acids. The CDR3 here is CAWSYSNQPQHF. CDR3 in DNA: TGTGCCTGGAGTTATAGCAATCAGCCCCAGCATTTT.

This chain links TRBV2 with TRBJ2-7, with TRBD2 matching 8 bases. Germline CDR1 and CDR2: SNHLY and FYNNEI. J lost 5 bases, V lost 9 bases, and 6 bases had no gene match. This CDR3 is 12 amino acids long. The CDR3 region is CARSGSVHEQYF. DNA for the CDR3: TGTGCCAGGAGCGGGAGCGTCCACGAGCAGTACTTC.

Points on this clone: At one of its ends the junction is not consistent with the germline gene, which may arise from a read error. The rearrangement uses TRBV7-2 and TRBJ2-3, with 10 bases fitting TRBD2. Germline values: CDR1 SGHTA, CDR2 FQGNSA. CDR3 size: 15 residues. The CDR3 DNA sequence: TGCGCCAGCAGCCAAGTAGCGGGAGGTACAGATACGCAGTATTTT. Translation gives CASSQVAGGTDTQYF.

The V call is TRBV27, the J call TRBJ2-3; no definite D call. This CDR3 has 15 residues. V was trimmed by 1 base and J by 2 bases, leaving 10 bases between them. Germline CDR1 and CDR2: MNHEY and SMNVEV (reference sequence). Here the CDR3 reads CASSLYSGPTDTQYF. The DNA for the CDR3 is TGTGCCAGCAGTTTATACTCCGGTCCCACAGATACGCAGTATTTT.